This TCR beta chain appears in the sequencing data of a study of a mutant IDH1 vaccine in newly diagnosed glioma. Study information: Among treated patients, around 62% were male and around 40% female, and mean age was approximately 43 years. Radiotherapy, temozolomide, or both had been given previously, and both were given to most. Held at week 35, visit V12 was the safety follow-up, and visit V13 followed at week 47. Whole-study results and caveats: Pseudoprogression apparently lacked any relation to changes in top peripheral T cell clonotypes.

Note on this clone: Its target is unknown.

The data were produced by immunoSEQ multiplex PCR, yet TCRdb's version contains in-frame clones alone and is incomplete. This table holds around 54,000 clones, 80% to 90% found once. Time point given: week 35, safety follow-up. Vaccinated patients received 300 ug of mutant IDH1 20-mer peptide per dose, with topical imiquimod. The specimen comprised PBMCs, sampled from a glioma patient whose treatment included an IDH1 peptide vaccine. This sequence originates from a man in his forties or fifties with glioma.

The chain's CDR3 is CAAGLAGYNEQFF. CDR3 bases: TGTGCCGCCGGATTGGCGGGGTACAATGAGCAGTTCTTC. The chain recombines TRBV15 with TRBJ2-1, with D perhaps matching TRBD2 (6 bases). The CDR3 is 13 amino acids. CDR1 LNHNV and CDR2 YYDKDF come from the germline V gene (reference sequence). V lost 11 bases, J lost 4 bases, and 15 bases lay in between.